This note documents a single T cell receptor (beta chain) sequence. The antigen is not known. Measured with immunoSEQ multiplex PCR; TCRdb has only the in-frame clones, and not every one. The sample holds roughly 2 million clones, about 95% seen once. Naive CD8 cells were CD45RO-negative, positively selected for CCR7, excluding terminally differentiated effector memory CD45RA+ cells. Adult donors, all healthy and HIV-negative, had no recent acute infections or vaccinations. The germline gives CDR1 MNHEY, CDR2 SMNVEV (reference sequence). Trimming took 5 bases from V and 2 from J; bases not matched to a gene: 7. This CDR3 spans 15 amino acids. This specimen comes from a study of shared clonotypes between healthy human individuals. The overall study: Per-donor plates numbered three CD4 naive, three CD4 memory, two CD8 naive and one CD8 memory. Findings and caveats of the study: A small donor pool kept down the genetic and exposure-history diversity that was represented.

The sequenced material came from naive CD8+ T cells sorted from blood. This receptor was taken from a young man in good health. This chain uses TRBV27 with TRBJ2-7; 9 positions match TRBD1. CDR3 protein: CASSPIGDRAYEQYF. Here the CDR3 DNA reads TGTGCCAGCAGTCCGATTGGGGACAGGGCCTACGAGCAGTACTTC.